This T cell receptor beta chain was identified in a study of cytomegalovirus exposure and HLA in healthy donors (dated by TCRdb to about 2017). For context, the study as a whole: An earlier analysis of approximately 600 of the donors reported about 250 Gb of sequence data and some 100 million unique TCR beta sequences from about 179 million T cells. On average, 235,054 unique TCR beta nucleotide sequences were sequenced per donor among about 400 genotyped donors of the cohort, with around 19% of those sequences being non-productive. Rather than drawing on any new phenotypic data, the later analysis identified candidate immune exposures from TCR beta sequences and the way those sequences occurred across donors. To decide whether each TCR beta V gene segment behaved as functional or pseudogenic, an earlier analysis of some 540 of the donors relied on high-throughput TCR beta sequencing. Along with the approximately 650-subject first cohort, a separate validation cohort of over a hundred different subjects was used. To study patterns of TCR occurrence, a later analysis re-analyzed previously published TCR beta repertoires from 500 to 850 donors and added high-resolution HLA genotyping. A later genetic analysis used genome-wide SNP genotypes for about 55% of the 666 donors, treating that subset as a discovery cohort. Both class I and class II loci were covered by HLA typing, at four-digit resolution. To predict cytomegalovirus infection status, the study brought together high-throughput TCR immunosequencing, statistical association of individual TCRs with disease status, and machine learning. A few DR-DQ haplotypes were treated as single units for association and clustering because of strong linkage in the cohort. The study profiled the T cell repertoires of some 610 subjects by immunosequencing and related them to cytomegalovirus serostatus. The study aimed to test whether signatures of past pathogen exposure could be identified by cataloging public T cell receptors. Every repertoire in the discovery cohort had been generated on one and the same sequencing platform. Of the 300 to 450 genotyped donors, 70% to 90% were placed in the genetic ancestry cluster associated with self-reported Caucasian donors. Donor age, sex, ethnicity and CMV serostatus were collected together with the repertoire data. The number of typed donors differed by locus: about 620-630 for A, B, C, DRB1 and DQB1; approximately 540 for DQA1; approximately 600 for DPA1; and roughly 450 for DPB1. About 280 gigabases of sequencing data and approximately 91 million unique TCR sequences made up an early release that covered some 640 HLA-typed donors. Study-wide findings and limitations: An earlier analysis of roughly 570 of the donors showed that most TCR beta V segments appeared in productive rearrangements either about 87% or about 30% of the time, which broadly matched IMGT annotations. Presence/absence analyses assumed roughly uniform sequencing depth across donors, an assumption that may not hold. At a false discovery rate of 0.05, a later analysis linked roughly 17,000 TCR beta sequences to specific HLA alleles. Strong co-occurrence of HLA alleles, especially DR and DQ, made assigning TCR associations to individual alleles difficult. A further reported finding was that TCR beta sequences accurately predicted the HLA-A and HLA-B alleles for most subjects in the first cohort. Some IMGT-functional V segments, including TRBV6-2 and TRBV6-3, could not be told apart with the 87-base-pair reads, so those segments were excluded. Fewer than 20 rarely observed V segments, including chromosome 9 orphons, were excluded from the earlier analysis of 550 to 700 of the donors because counts were too low. The cohort was sequenced for TCR beta chains only, and without alpha or paired-chain data the features that could be detected were limited. A total of 150 or so TCR beta chains were listed by the study as associated with cytomegalovirus. Because some donors lacked HLA typing at each locus, the association tests relied only on the typed subset. An association between a missense DCLRE1C variant and V-gene and J-gene trimming of TCR beta chains was found in a later genetic analysis and replicated in an independent cohort. In vitro tests confirmed that a few of the cytomegalovirus-associated TCR beta chains recognize cytomegalovirus antigens. Most CMV-associated TCR beta chains appeared to be HLA-restricted in a later analysis, and the HLA associations seemed to be driven largely by CMV exposure. A cluster of highly shared sequence variants was judged likely to be a technical artifact of the sequencing pipeline. According to a later analysis, parvovirus B19, influenza, CMV and Epstein-Barr virus appeared linked to several top co-occurrence clusters. Across donors, most TCR sequences were observed very rarely, whereas some public TCRs were present in many individuals. For the cohort, immune exposure information was limited to CMV serostatus. Cytomegalovirus status was reported to be diagnosed by the classifier with high specificity and sensitivity in both the original and validation cohorts. Compared with equally common non-associated chains, HLA-associated TCR beta chains in a later analysis were more clonally expanded and had lower generation probabilities. A later genetic analysis reported fewer N-insertions in productive TCRs among donors in an Asian-associated ancestry cluster than the roughly 650-donor mean. Correlated functional status among segregating V segments might reflect linkage disequilibrium, but an unknown experimental factor could not be ruled out. The authors suggested that the approach could potentially be generalized to other disease states and immunological phenotypes. A later analysis found that TCR association rates varied across HLA loci, with DRB1 alleles showing the most associated TCRs and HLA-C alleles the fewest.

To prepare the library, the immunoSEQ multiplex PCR assay was applied. For the multiplex PCR, a mixture combining 60 forward primers for TCR Vbeta segments and 13 reverse primers for TCR Jbeta segments was used. A multiplex PCR assay on genomic DNA amplified the CDR3 region of rearranged TCR beta genes. The amplified TCR beta libraries were sequenced on the Illumina HiSeq System as 87-base-pair reads. The authors' pipeline ran thus. A later analysis tallied approximately 87 million unique TCR beta chains across the 610 or so repertoires, and approximately 11 million of those chains were shared by two or more donors. To remove PCR and sequencing errors, raw reads were error-corrected and collapsed into unique sequences using a nearest-neighbor algorithm that merged closely related sequences. To assign V, D and J gene segments, CDR3 sequences were aligned to IMGT reference sequences. For a sequence to be retained, at least a six-nucleotide match to both a V gene segment and a J gene segment was required. A rearrangement counted as productive if the CDR3 had no stop codons and remained in frame with V and J, and every other rearrangement counted as non-productive. Following IMGT convention, CDR3 was defined as the stretch from the second conserved V-encoded cysteine to the conserved J-encoded phenylalanine. In an earlier analysis of 587 of the donors, sequences lacking an unambiguous match to a single V gene segment were excluded. An earlier analysis of almost 600 of the donors classified V segments as functional when productive rearrangements were above 56.7% and as segregating when the standard deviation between donors was above 5%. A statistical classification framework was built for diagnosing cytomegalovirus status from the catalog of TCR beta chain sequences. V and J gene assignment, in a later analysis, came from comparing TCR nucleotide sequences with IMGT/GENE-DB human TR gene sequences. In a later analysis, CDR3 sequences and most-parsimonious VDJ recombination scenarios were assigned using the TCRdist pipeline. A later analysis defined each TCR beta chain by its CDR3 amino acid sequence plus V-gene family, and excluded reads lacking a unique V-gene family. In a later analysis, 450 to 600 highly shared, low-generation-probability nucleotide sequences were removed to address suspected cross-contamination and a sequencing artifact. In a later analysis, a clonal expansion index was calculated for each public chain from normalized within-repertoire ranks of inferred template counts. In a later analysis, generation probabilities were computed with a VDJ recombination model fitted to out-of-frame rearrangements, and the resulting probabilities were checked against IGoR. In a later analysis, hypergeometric tests were used to score TCR-TCR, TCR-HLA and TCR-CMV co-occurrence, with a repertoire-size bias correction applied to TCR pairs. In a later analysis, false discovery rates were estimated by permuting HLA or CMV assignments 20 times. In a later analysis, co-occurring TCRs were grouped using DBSCAN, with TCRdist sequence similarity added in when clustering inside HLA-allele-positive subsets. For co-occurrence clustering, repertoires with fewer than 30,000 or more than 120,000 public chains were excluded, along with four or five repertoires with anomalous nucleotide sharing. TCRdb provides this immuneACCESS table in a form limited to in-frame rearrangements. Some clones are lacking; in checked studies, under half of them reflect an unresolved V gene, and why the rest are absent is not known. V, J and clone size derive from that table, while D and trimming were established from the DNA sequence. The sample yields approximately 190,000 clones; about 89% were counted once. Around 1.2% of the sample is held by the ten biggest clonotypes.

The cohort comprised around 690 healthy bone marrow donors. At the time of sampling, all cohort members were nominally healthy, though unrecorded immune exposures were likely present. The donor was CMV seronegative and belonged to the group of around 350 seronegative cohort members. Every donor gave a peripheral blood sample, and the peripheral blood mononuclear cells from that sample were used for TCR beta sequencing. Genomic DNA extraction from the blood cell samples was performed with the Qiagen DNeasy Blood Extraction Kit. This clone was counted only a few times. It lacks a known antigen. No much larger clone exists at a distance of one base, and base qualities are not known. The CDR3 sequence holds 14 residues, the cysteine and phenylalanine included. Just CDR3 DNA is preserved here, 42 bases in frame from base 1. At the junction V is shortened by 5 bases and J by 6 bases, with 16 bases in between. CDR1 is given as SGHTA and CDR2 as FQGNSA, both from the germline V gene.

Sequencing input: PBMCs. This TCR was sampled from a man younger than 40 in good health and CMV-seronegative. The sequence joins TRBV7-2 to TRBJ1-1; the D gene is perhaps TRBD1, from 5 matching bases. The DNA is TGTGCCAGCAGCGTCGCCGGGGGGATGGCTGAAGCTTTCTTT. This translates into CASSVAGGMAEAFF.